This TCR beta chain was identified during a study of blood T cell repertoires in COVID-19. On the study more broadly: Acute and convalescent COVID-19 samples came from the United States, Italy and Spain. Sources were T cells, B-cell-depleted T cells, or PBMCs; the material itself was cDNA or gDNA.

Patients at the Seattle site were enrolled during active infection and followed longitudinally. Methods used by the authors: How many nucleated cells were present was estimated from reference gene primer amplification. Profiled with immunoSEQ multiplex PCR; TCRdb holds only in-frame clones, not every one. D and trimming were read from the DNA, whereas the V and J calls and clone size are those reported in that table. The repertoire holds under 110,000 clones, with over 60% as singletons. V trimming: 5 bases; J trimming: 1 base; junction bases outside the gene matches: 3. The CDR3 covers 14 residues. The germline CDR1 and CDR2 sequences are SNHLY and FYNNEI.

The V gene is TRBV2, the J gene TRBJ1-1; TRBD1 matches at 8 bases. The sequence was collected from an older man with COVID-19, enrolled during active disease. Material for sequencing was peripheral blood. Here the CDR3 DNA reads TGTGCCAGCAGTTTCGACAGGGGGAACACTGAAGCTTTCTTT. Amino acids: CASSFDRGNTEAFF.